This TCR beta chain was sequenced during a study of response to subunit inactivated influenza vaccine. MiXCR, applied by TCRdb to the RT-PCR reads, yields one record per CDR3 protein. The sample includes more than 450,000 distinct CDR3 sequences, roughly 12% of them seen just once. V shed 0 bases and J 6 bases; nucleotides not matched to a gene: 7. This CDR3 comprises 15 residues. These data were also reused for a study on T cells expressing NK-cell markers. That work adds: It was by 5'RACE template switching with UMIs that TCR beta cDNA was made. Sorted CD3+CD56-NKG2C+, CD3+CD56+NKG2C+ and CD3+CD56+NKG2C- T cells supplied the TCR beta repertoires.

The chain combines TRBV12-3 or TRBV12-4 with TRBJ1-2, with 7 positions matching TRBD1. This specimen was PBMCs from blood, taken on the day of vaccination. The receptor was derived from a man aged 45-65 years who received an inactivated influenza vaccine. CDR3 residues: CASSLARGRMDGYTF. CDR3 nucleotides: TGTGCCAGCAGTTTAGCAAGGGGGCGCATGGATGGCTACACCTTC.